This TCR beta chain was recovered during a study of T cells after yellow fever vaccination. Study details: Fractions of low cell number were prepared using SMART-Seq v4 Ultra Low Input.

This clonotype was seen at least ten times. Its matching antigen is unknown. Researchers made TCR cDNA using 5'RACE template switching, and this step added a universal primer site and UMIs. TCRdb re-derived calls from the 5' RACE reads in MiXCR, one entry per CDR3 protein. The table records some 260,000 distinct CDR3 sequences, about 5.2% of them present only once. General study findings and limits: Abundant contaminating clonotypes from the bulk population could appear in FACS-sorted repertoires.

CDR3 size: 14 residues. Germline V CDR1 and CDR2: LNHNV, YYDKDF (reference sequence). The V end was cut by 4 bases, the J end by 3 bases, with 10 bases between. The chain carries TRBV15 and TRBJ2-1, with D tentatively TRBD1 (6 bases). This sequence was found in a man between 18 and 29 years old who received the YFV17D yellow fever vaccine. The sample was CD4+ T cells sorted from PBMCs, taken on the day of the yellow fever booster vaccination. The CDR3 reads CATSKGEFYNEQFF. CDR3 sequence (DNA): TGTGCCACCAGCAAGGGGGAGTTCTACAATGAGCAGTTCTTC.